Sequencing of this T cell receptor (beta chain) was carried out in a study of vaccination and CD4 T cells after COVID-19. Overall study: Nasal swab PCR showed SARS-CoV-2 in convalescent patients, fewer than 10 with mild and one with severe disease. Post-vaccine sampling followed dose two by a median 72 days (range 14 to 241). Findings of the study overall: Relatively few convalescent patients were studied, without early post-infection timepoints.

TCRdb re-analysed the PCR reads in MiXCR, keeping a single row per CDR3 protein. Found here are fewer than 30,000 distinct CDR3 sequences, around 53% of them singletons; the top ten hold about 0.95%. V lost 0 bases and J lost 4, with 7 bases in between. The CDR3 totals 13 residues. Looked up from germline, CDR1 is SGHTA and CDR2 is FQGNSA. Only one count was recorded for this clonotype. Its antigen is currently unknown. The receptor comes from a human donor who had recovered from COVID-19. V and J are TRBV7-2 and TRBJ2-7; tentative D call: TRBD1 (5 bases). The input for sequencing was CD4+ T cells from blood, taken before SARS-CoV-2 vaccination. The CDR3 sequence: CASSLAQVYEQYF. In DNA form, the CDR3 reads TGTGCCAGCAGCTTAGCACAGGTTTACGAGCAGTACTTC.